This passage covers 9 T cell receptor beta chains from one sample sequenced in a study of early T cells in non-severe SARS-CoV-2 infection. TCRdb passed the 5' RACE reads through MiXCR, listing each CDR3 protein once. The profile shows 25,000 to 30,000 distinct CDR3 sequences, about 4.8% of them singletons. The sequenced material came from whole blood. The receptors come from an adult who was a healthcare worker with PCR-confirmed SARS-CoV-2 infection or an uninfected control (not recorded which).

This clonotype was seen repeatedly, ten times or more. The genes are TRBV6-1 and TRBJ2-7, with 12 nucleotides matching TRBD2. From germline, CDR1 is MNHNS and CDR2 SASEGT. The V and J ends lost 7 bases and 2 bases, in that order; junction bases with no gene match: 9. This CDR3 region has 16 residues. For the CDR3, the DNA is TGTGCCAGCATCCCCCGGCTAGCGGGGGGGACCTACGAGCAGTACTTC. It codes for CASIPRLAGGTYEQYF.

This clonotype has ten or more counts. The chain has TRBV10-2 and TRBJ2-3; D gene unclear. The CDR3 is 13 amino acids. Trimming took 6 bases from V and 3 from J, leaving 10 bases between them. The V gene's germline CDR1 is WSHSY and CDR2 SAAADI. CDR3 in amino acids: CASREVWTDTQYF. CDR3 nucleotide sequence: TGCGCCAGCAGGGAAGTGTGGACAGATACGCAGTATTTT.

This clonotype showed up many times. This chain connects TRBV20-1 to TRBJ1-5, with a tentative D call TRBD1 (6 bases). The CDR3 runs 13 residues. The V and J ends lost 3 bases and 6 bases respectively, with 12 bases between them. Germline CDR1 and CDR2: DFQATT and SNEGSKA (reference sequence). CDR3: CSASYRAGQPQHF. CDR3 in DNA: TGCAGTGCTAGTTACAGGGCGGGTCAGCCCCAGCATTTT.

At least ten counts were recorded for this clonotype. The CDR3 DNA reads TGTGCCAGCAGCTCGGGGGGGAGGGACACAGATACGCAGTATTTT. It encodes CASSSGGRDTDTQYF. The V and J genes are TRBV7-2 and TRBJ2-3; TRBD2 agrees at 8 bases. The CDR3 has 15 residues. V lost 4 bases to trimming and J lost 2 bases; unmatched junction nucleotides: 5. Germline V CDR1 and CDR2: SGHTA, FQGNSA.

The rearrangement joins TRBV7-2 to TRBJ1-6; TRBD1 matches 7 bases. CDR1 is SGHTA and CDR2 is FQGNSA in the germline V gene. The V and J ends lost 0 bases and 6 bases, in that order; junction bases with no gene match: 5. CDR3 size: 16 residues. CDR3 coding DNA: TGTGCCAGCAGCTTAGCGACAGGGAGGGGTAATTCACCCCTCCACTTT. Its translation is CASSLATGRGNSPLHF.

This clonotype was seen repeatedly, ten times or more. The V call is TRBV20-1, the J call TRBJ2-7, with 7 nucleotides matching TRBD1. V lost 6 bases, J lost 1 base, and 6 bases stayed unmatched. Germline V gene lookup returns CDR1 DFQATT and CDR2 SNEGSKA (reference sequence). The CDR3 is 13 amino acids. CDR3 sequence reads: CSAPRQGSYEQYF. CDR3 in DNA: TGCAGTGCGCCTCGACAGGGATCCTACGAGCAGTACTTC.

This clonotype was counted ten times or more. This chain uses TRBV6-2 or TRBV6-3 with TRBJ2-7; 8 nucleotides line up with TRBD1. The CDR3 is made up of 15 amino acids. The germline V gene has CDR1 MNHEY and CDR2 SVGEGT. V was clipped by 6 bases and J by 3 bases; unmatched bases: 10. For the CDR3, the DNA is TGTGCCAGCAGCCCCCTCCGGACAGGGCACTACGAGCAGTACTTC. Protein product: CASSPLRTGHYEQYF.

Ten or more counts support this clonotype. The CDR3 coding sequence is TGTGCCAGCAGTGAAAGGGGGACAGGGATGTATCAGCCCCAGCATTTT. Amino acid sequence: CASSERGTGMYQPQHF. The rearrangement links TRBV2 to TRBJ1-5; 9 bases agree with TRBD1. In germline, CDR1 is SNHLY, CDR2 FYNNEI. The CDR3 extends over 16 amino acids. V shed 2 bases and J 5 bases; nucleotides not matched to a gene: 7.

This clonotype was counted at least ten times. Here the CDR3 DNA reads TGTGCCAGCAGTTTCTGGGGCCCAACCTACGAGCAGTACTTC. Translated: CASSFWGPTYEQYF. The rearrangement uses TRBV28 and TRBJ2-7; D might be TRBD1 (5 bases). Trimming left V 3 bases short and J 2 bases short, with 11 bases between. The germline V gene has CDR1 MDHEN and CDR2 SYDVKM. CDR3 length: 14 amino acids.